This T cell receptor (beta chain) was sequenced for a study of blood T cell repertoires in COVID-19. The germline V gene encodes CDR1 LNHNV and CDR2 YYDKDF (reference sequence). The CDR3 covers 14 residues. Trimming took off 1 base at V and 3 bases at J, with 9 bases between the two ends. Here immunoSEQ multiplex PCR was the method, and the copy in TCRdb shows in-frame clones only, minus some. This table holds 55,000 to 60,000 clones, roughly 84% found once. The TCR comes from a man in his forties with active COVID-19. The chain has TRBV15 and TRBJ2-5; no clear D gene. The material sequenced was peripheral blood. The CDR3, as DNA: TGTGCCACCAGCAGAGCTAACCGTAAAGAGACCCAGTACTTC. Translation gives CATSRANRKETQYF.